This T cell receptor (beta chain) emerged from a study of OX40 agonist ivuxolimab in advanced cancers. Turning to the study itself: Anti-PD-1, anti-PD-L1 or anti-CTLA-4 therapy given earlier was allowed, and roughly 38% had some. General observations from the study: Normalized T-cell clonal expansion was also low in some nonresponders. Among T cells, CD8+ cells averaged more expanded clones than CD4+ cells.

Autoimmune disease history or systemic immunosuppression led to patients being barred. As regards this clone: Its target is unknown.

The J segment lost 3 bases and the V segment lost 5 bases, leaving 9 bases of the junction unmatched. This CDR3 is 15 amino acids long. Germline CDR1 WNHNN, CDR2 SYGVQD (reference sequence). Using immunoSEQ multiplex PCR, the repertoire was profiled, and TCRdb retains in-frame clones only, with some absent. The sample shows tens of thousands of clones, roughly 89% of them seen only once. The chain couples TRBV10-1 to TRBJ1-2, with 7 bases aligning to TRBD1. This clonotype was obtained from an adult with an advanced solid tumor such as melanoma, head and neck, liver or kidney cancer. Sequenced here: CD4+ or CD8+ T cells sorted from blood, sampled in a trial of the OX40 agonist ivuxolimab. The CDR3 sequence: CASSPRDRIYYGYTF. In DNA form, the CDR3 reads TGCGCCAGCAGTCCGCGGGACAGAATCTACTATGGCTACACCTTC.